Shown below are 26 T cell receptor beta chains from a single sample sequenced in a study of naive and memory T cell subsets. Findings of the study overall: Possibly reflecting memory cells re-expressing CD45RA, a few larger clonotypes occurred in naive repertoires, especially CD8.

These TCRs' antigens remain unknown. Both TRBC1 and TRBC2 were covered by a beta constant-region primer of two equimolar oligonucleotides. Ligated cDNA was amplified by four rounds of PCR with nested alpha and beta constant-region primers and SP2. MiXCR, run by TCRdb on the UMI-ligation and nested PCR reads, gives a single entry per CDR3 protein. The sample records roughly 150,000 distinct CDR3 sequences, about a fifth being singletons. The source material was naive CD8+ T cells from blood. Every receptor here comes from a human donor in good health.

The table lists this clonotype with many counts. This sequence joins TRBV20-1 and TRBJ2-1, with D perhaps TRBD2 (6 bases). This CDR3 has 16 residues. Trimming stripped 4 bases from V and 4 bases from J, with 20 bases between. From germline, CDR1 is DFQATT and CDR2 SNEGSKA (reference sequence). The CDR3: CSATSRDLLTYNEQFF. The CDR3 DNA reads as TGCAGTGCTACGTCCCGGGACTTGCTCACTTACAATGAGCAGTTCTTC.

This clonotype was seen just once. This chain joins TRBV28 and TRBJ2-6, with D maybe TRBD2 (6 bases). Between the trimmed V and J ends, which lost 5 bases and 2 bases, there was a span of 19 bases. The V gene's germline CDR1 is MDHEN and CDR2 SYDVKM. The CDR3 is made up of 18 amino acids. The CDR3 is CASSTYMEGFPGANVLTF. Here the CDR3 DNA reads TGTGCCAGCAGTACCTACATGGAGGGGTTTCCTGGGGCCAACGTCCTGACTTTC.

Only a few counts were recorded for this clonotype. The CDR3 DNA sequence: TGTGCCAGCAGTTACCCGGTGCTAGCGGGAGAACCCGGGGAGCTGTTTTTT. Amino acids: CASSYPVLAGEPGELFF. The chain employs TRBV6-5 and TRBJ2-2; 10 nucleotides align to TRBD2. The CDR3 loop spans 17 amino acids. Germline V gene lookup returns CDR1 MNHEY and CDR2 SVGAGI. After removal of 2 bases from V and 6 bases from J, the junction contained 9 bases not matched to a gene.

The chain is built from TRBV3-1 and TRBJ2-3, with 8 bases that match TRBD1. Unmatched junction bases numbered 10, after V lost 4 bases and J lost 4 bases. The CDR3 has 16 amino acids. The V gene's germline CDR1 is LGHDT and CDR2 YNNKEL (reference sequence). The CDR3 loop reads CASSPTDRGAPDTQYF. The CDR3 DNA reads as TGTGCCAGCAGCCCAACCGACAGGGGAGCGCCAGATACGCAGTATTTT.

This clonotype has only a few counts. The V gene is TRBV7-2, the J gene TRBJ2-1; TRBD1 might be the D (6 bases). The germline V gene has CDR1 SGHTA and CDR2 FQGNSA. Trimming left V 6 bases short and J 3 bases short, with 15 bases between. The length of the CDR3 is 15 residues. The CDR3 region is CASSLRTVLYNEQFF. The CDR3 coding sequence is TGTGCCAGCAGTCTCAGGACAGTACTCTACAATGAGCAGTTCTTC. The full variable domain, with the rest looked up from reference TRBV7-2 and TRBJ2-1, is GAGVSQSPSNKVTEKGKDVELRCDPISGHTALYWYRQSLGQGLEFLIYFQGNSAPDKSGLPSDRFSAERTGGSVSTLTIQRTQQEDSAVYLCASSLRTVLYNEQFFGPGTRLTVL.

This clonotype was picked up a small number of times. The V call is TRBV9, the J call TRBJ2-5, with TRBD2 matching over 7 bases. Germline values: CDR1 SGDLS, CDR2 YYNGEE. After removal of 4 bases from V and 7 bases from J, the junction contained 10 bases not matched to a gene. CDR3 size: 14 residues. Here the CDR3 reads CASSIGLDGGTQYF. CDR3 in DNA: TGTGCCAGCAGCATAGGACTAGATGGAGGGACCCAGTACTTC.

This chain links TRBV25-1 with TRBJ1-4; 7 bases are a match to TRBD1. There are 11 residues in the CDR3. CDR1 MGHDK and CDR2 SYGVNS come from the germline V gene. V dropped 6 bases and J dropped 10; count of bases not matched to a gene: 2. The CDR3 DNA follows: TGTGCCAGCAGACAGGGGCCAAAACTGTTTTTT. Amino acids: CASRQGPKLFF.

There are a few counts of this clonotype. The chain has TRBV12-3 or TRBV12-4 and TRBJ2-2, with 7 positions matching TRBD2. The CDR3 sequence is 14 residues long. Trimming took 5 bases from V and 0 from J; bases not matched to a gene: 0. Here the CDR3 reads CASSGTTNTGELFF. The DNA for the CDR3 is TGTGCCAGCAGTGGGACTACGAACACCGGGGAGCTGTTTTTT.

V and J are TRBV3-1 and TRBJ2-1; 8 nucleotides agree with TRBD2. From germline, CDR1 is LGHDT and CDR2 YNNKEL (reference sequence). The CDR3 length is 17 residues. The J segment lost 9 bases and the V segment lost 4 bases, leaving 17 bases of the junction unmatched. The CDR3 DNA reads as TGTGCCAGCAGCCCGAAGCGGGAGTCCTACTCATCCGGTGAGCAGTTCTTC. Protein sequence: CASSPKRESYSSGEQFF.

A few counts support this clonotype. The chain employs TRBV4-1 and TRBJ2-7; 7 nucleotides line up with TRBD1. Germline V gene data show CDR1 as MGHRA and CDR2 as YSYEKL. This CDR3 has 19 residues. J was trimmed by 4 bases and V by 2 bases; bases with no gene match: 20. CDR3 nucleotides: TGCGCCAGCAGCCAACACCAGATTTGGGGCCCGGGACAGTCTTACGAGCAGTACTTC. Protein sequence: CASSQHQIWGPGQSYEQYF.

The chain recombines TRBV29-1 with TRBJ2-1; no clear D gene. CDR1 is SQVTM, CDR2 ANQGSEA, per germline. Trimming took off 7 bases at V and 8 bases at J, with 15 bases between the two ends. The CDR3 extends over 12 amino acids. CDR3 coding DNA: TGCAGCGCACGGAGTTGGGAAGATGAGCAGTTCTTC. Residues: CSARSWEDEQFF.

This clonotype was seen more than once but under ten times. This sequence joins TRBV4-3 and TRBJ2-7; D is uncertain. Trimming took 1 base from V and 4 from J, leaving 11 bases between them. The CDR3 is made up of 14 amino acids. CDR1 and CDR2 (germline): LGHNA, YSLEER. CDR3 sequence reads: CASSQGWGRYEQYF. CDR3 in DNA: TGCGCCAGCAGCCAAGGCTGGGGAAGGTACGAGCAGTACTTC.

This clonotype was picked up a small number of times. The chain joins TRBV7-8 to TRBJ2-7; D gene uncertain. Trimming shortened V by 5 bases and J by 7 bases, and 15 bases separated the two germline ends. The CDR3 extends over 13 amino acids. Per the germline V gene, CDR1 is SGHVS and CDR2 is FQNEAQ. CDR3 residues: CASSLDDLREQYF. The CDR3 nucleotides are TGTGCCAGCAGCCTTGACGATCTGCGGGAGCAGTACTTC.

This clonotype occurred a few times. J is TRBJ2-1 and V is TRBV7-6; 10 positions match TRBD2. Trimming took 3 bases from V and 7 from J; bases not matched to a gene: 12. Germline values: CDR1 SGHVS, CDR2 FNYEAQ. This CDR3 has 17 residues. CDR3 region: CASSFEVAGGPGNEQFF. The CDR3 nucleotides are TGTGCCAGCAGCTTCGAAGTAGCGGGAGGACCAGGGAATGAGCAGTTCTTC.

This clonotype was seen a few times. The J gene is TRBJ2-1, the V gene TRBV27; D tentatively fits TRBD1 or TRBD2 (5 bases each). The germline V gene encodes CDR1 MNHEY and CDR2 SMNVEV (reference sequence). The length of the CDR3 is 13 residues. With 5 bases removed from V and 6 bases from J, the gap between germline ends came to 11 bases. CDR3 coding DNA: TGTGCCAGCAGTAGAGGGGTTATCAATGAGCAGTTCTTC. This codes for CASSRGVINEQFF.

The chain has TRBV4-1 and TRBJ2-1; D uncertain. Trimming shortened V by 1 base and J by 8 bases, and 6 bases separated the two germline ends. This CDR3 has 12 amino acids. The germline CDR1 and CDR2 sequences are MGHRA and YSYEKL. The CDR3 loop reads CASSQVSDEQFF. CDR3 bases: TGCGCCAGCAGCCAAGTCTCCGATGAGCAGTTCTTC.

This clonotype came up a few times. In DNA, the CDR3 is TGTGCCAGCACCTTGGGGGACGAGCAGTACTTC. Amino acid sequence: CASTLGDEQYF. The rearrangement links TRBV19 to TRBJ2-7, with D perhaps TRBD1 or TRBD2 (5 bases each). The CDR3 contains 11 residues. V lost 9 bases and J lost 5, with 11 bases in between. Germline V gene sequence: CDR1 LNHDA, CDR2 SQIVND (reference sequence).

The V call is TRBV9, the J call TRBJ2-7, with D possibly being TRBD2 (5 bases). V lost 4 bases and J 4 bases, leaving 9 bases between the germline ends. The CDR3 extends over 12 amino acids. Germline loops: CDR1 SGDLS, CDR2 YYNGEE. The CDR3 DNA sequence: TGTGCCAGCAGCACCCCGGGGTACGAGCAGTACTTC. Encoded protein: CASSTPGYEQYF.

The rearrangement joins TRBV2 to TRBJ2-1; D is possibly TRBD2 (5 bases). Germline V gives CDR1 SNHLY, CDR2 FYNNEI. The germline V and J ends were trimmed by 0 bases and 4 bases, with 19 bases remaining between them. This CDR3 comprises 18 residues. In DNA, the CDR3 is TGTGCCAGCAGTGAAGCCGCTGTTGGTCTAGCTGCGTACAATGAGCAGTTCTTC. This encodes CASSEAAVGLAAYNEQFF.

V gene TRBV29-1 combines with J gene TRBJ2-1; D perhaps matches TRBD2 (5 bases). The V end lost 6 bases, the J end lost 1 base, and 16 bases lay between the germline ends. Germline V lookup: CDR1 SQVTM, CDR2 ANQGSEA. The CDR3 loop spans 15 amino acids. The CDR3 nucleotides read TGCAGCGTCTTGGTTAGCGCGACATCCTACAATGAGCAGTTCTTC. It yields the protein CSVLVSATSYNEQFF.

This clonotype was picked up many times. The J gene is TRBJ1-1, the V gene TRBV29-1; the D gene is possibly TRBD1 (5 bases). Germline CDR1 reads SQVTM; CDR2 reads ANQGSEA. Trimming shortened V by 6 bases and J by 5 bases, and 16 bases separated the two germline ends. The CDR3 is made up of 13 amino acids. DNA of the CDR3: TGCAGCGTAACTGGGGGTGTGGTGACTGAAGCTTTCTTT. Translated: CSVTGGVVTEAFF.

This clonotype was seen more than once but under ten times. This rearrangement joins TRBV28 to TRBJ2-5; D might be TRBD1 (6 bases). The CDR3 contains 13 residues. Germline CDR1 reads MDHEN; CDR2 reads SYDVKM. V was cut by 7 bases and J by 1 base, with 10 bases left in between. The CDR3 DNA reads as TGTGCCAGCATGGGGGCAGGCCAAGAGACCCAGTACTTC. Translated, it gives CASMGAGQETQYF.

This clonotype was seen more than once but under ten times. Here the CDR3 DNA reads TGTGCCAGCACCCCTTCGGAGAGTAACACAGATACGCAGTATTTT. It specifies CASTPSESNTDTQYF. The V and J genes are TRBV13 and TRBJ2-3; D gene uncertain. This CDR3 contains 15 residues. Germline loops: CDR1 PRHDT, CDR2 FYEKMQ (reference sequence). Trimming took off 7 bases at V and 2 bases at J, with 16 bases between the two ends.

The gene calls are TRBV2 and TRBJ2-1; 9 positions agree with TRBD2. This CDR3 has 16 amino acids. Germline loops: CDR1 SNHLY, CDR2 FYNNEI. The ends lost 5 bases at V and 2 bases at J; junction bases unmatched: 7. The CDR3 loop reads CASSQDWTSAYNEQFF. CDR3 coding DNA: TGTGCCAGCAGTCAAGATTGGACTAGCGCCTACAATGAGCAGTTCTTC.

A few counts support this clonotype. The chain carries TRBV29-1 and TRBJ1-2; a possible D gene is TRBD1 (6 bases). V was shortened by 6 bases and J by 3 bases, with 14 bases between the two germline ends. The CDR3 has 13 amino acids. Germline CDR1 and CDR2: SQVTM and ANQGSEA. The CDR3 DNA is TGCAGCGTGGAGGGGGGGCCAGACTATGGCTACACCTTC. Amino acid sequence: CSVEGGPDYGYTF.

The J gene is TRBJ2-1, the V gene TRBV7-2; TRBD2 aligns across 9 bases. In germline, CDR1 is SGHTA, CDR2 FQGNSA. J was trimmed by 10 bases and V by 5 bases; bases with no gene match: 15. This CDR3 has 16 residues. The chain's CDR3 is CASSPAGLAGFTEQFF. For the CDR3, the DNA is TGTGCCAGCAGCCCGGCTGGGCTAGCGGGGTTCACGGAGCAGTTCTTC.